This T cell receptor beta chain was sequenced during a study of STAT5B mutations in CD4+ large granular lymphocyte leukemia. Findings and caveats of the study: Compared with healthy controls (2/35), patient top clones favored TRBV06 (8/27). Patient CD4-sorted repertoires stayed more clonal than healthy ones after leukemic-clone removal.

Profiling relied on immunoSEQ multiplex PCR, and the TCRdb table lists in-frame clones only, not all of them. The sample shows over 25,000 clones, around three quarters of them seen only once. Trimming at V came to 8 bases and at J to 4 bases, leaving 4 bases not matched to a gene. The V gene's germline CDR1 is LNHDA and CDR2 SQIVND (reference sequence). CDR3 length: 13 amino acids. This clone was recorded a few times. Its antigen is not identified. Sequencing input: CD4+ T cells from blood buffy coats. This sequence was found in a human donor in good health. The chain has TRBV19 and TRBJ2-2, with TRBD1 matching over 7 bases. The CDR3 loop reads CASRNRGTGELFF. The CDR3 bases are TGTGCCAGTCGAAACAGGGGCACCGGGGAGCTGTTTTTT.